The rows below give T cell receptor beta chains drawn from one sample of a study of CD8+ T cells in alopecia areata. Sequenced by immunoSEQ multiplex PCR; TCRdb stores in-frame clones only, minus some. The repertoire has about 200,000 clones, just over 55% of them found once; the top ten carry under 5%. The source material was CD8+ T cells sorted from blood. The receptors were sampled from a human donor in good health. The CDR3 runs from the conserved cysteine through the conserved F or W. Fields, in order: D gene, clone size, V gene, CDR3 length, J gene, CDR3 protein, CDR3 DNA. A D gene is named only where the DNA matches it firmly. Expanded clones get a size class; other rows say once, few or many, or leave the size out.

D gene: .; clone size: .; V gene: TRBV6-5; CDR3 length: 15; J gene: TRBJ2-7; CDR3 protein: CASSYSAEIGGEQYF; CDR3 DNA: TGTGCCAGCAGTTACTCGGCAGAAATAGGGGGCGAGCAGTACTTC
D gene: .; clone size: .; V gene: TRBV4-1; CDR3 length: 17; J gene: TRBJ2-3; CDR3 protein: CASSQDPSGGPEDTQYF; CDR3 DNA: TGCGCCAGCAGCCAAGATCCATCGGGGGGCCCTGAAGATACGCAGTATTTT
D gene: TRBD1; clone size: .; V gene: TRBV7-8; CDR3 length: 15; J gene: TRBJ2-1; CDR3 protein: CASSLAGTGGNEQFF; CDR3 DNA: TGTGCCAGCAGCTTGGCCGGGACAGGGGGAAATGAGCAGTTCTTC
D gene: .; clone size: few; V gene: TRBV6-1; CDR3 length: 16; J gene: TRBJ1-5; CDR3 protein: CASSEAIGSANQPQHF; CDR3 DNA: TGTGCCAGCAGTGAAGCTATAGGCAGTGCCAATCAGCCCCAGCATTTT
D gene: .; clone size: .; V gene: TRBV11-2; CDR3 length: 17; J gene: TRBJ2-2; CDR3 protein: CASSPGGLAGPAGELFF; CDR3 DNA: TGTGCCAGCAGCCCAGGGGGGCTAGCGGGCCCAGCCGGGGAGCTGTTTTTT
D gene: .; clone size: .; V gene: TRBV30; CDR3 length: 12; J gene: TRBJ1-2; CDR3 protein: CAWSGLPADYTF; CDR3 DNA: TGTGCCTGGAGTGGGCTACCGGCAGACTACACCTTC
D gene: TRBD2; clone size: few; V gene: TRBV15; CDR3 length: 15; J gene: TRBJ2-3; CDR3 protein: CATSRVSGGSDTQYF; CDR3 DNA: TGTGCCACCAGCAGAGTATCGGGGGGGTCAGATACGCAGTATTTT
D gene: .; clone size: .; V gene: TRBV6-1; CDR3 length: 15; J gene: TRBJ2-1; CDR3 protein: CASSEAELSYNEQFF; CDR3 DNA: TGTGCCAGCAGTGAAGCCGAGCTCTCCTACAATGAGCAGTTCTTC
D gene: .; clone size: .; V gene: TRBV2; CDR3 length: 13; J gene: TRBJ2-7; CDR3 protein: CASSGRVDYEQYF; CDR3 DNA: TGTGCCAGCAGTGGCAGGGTAGACTACGAGCAGTACTTC
D gene: .; clone size: few; V gene: TRBV7-9; CDR3 length: 14; J gene: TRBJ1-1; CDR3 protein: CASSLGYLGPEAFF; CDR3 DNA: TGTGCCAGCAGCTTAGGGTATTTAGGCCCTGAAGCTTTCTTT
D gene: .; clone size: .; V gene: TRBV19; CDR3 length: 16; J gene: TRBJ2-7; CDR3 protein: CASSIEWAHLPYEQYF; CDR3 DNA: TGTGCCAGTAGTATCGAGTGGGCACATCTGCCCTACGAGCAGTACTTC
D gene: .; clone size: few; V gene: TRBV9; CDR3 length: 17; J gene: TRBJ1-2; CDR3 protein: CASSAKERTEANYGYTF; CDR3 DNA: TGTGCCAGCAGCGCCAAAGAAAGGACGGAGGCTAACTATGGCTACACCTTC
D gene: .; clone size: .; V gene: TRBV29-1; CDR3 length: 12; J gene: TRBJ1-1; CDR3 protein: CSVVPRGTEAFF; CDR3 DNA: TGCAGCGTTGTGCCCCGGGGCACTGAAGCTTTCTTT
D gene: TRBD2; clone size: .; V gene: TRBV4-1; CDR3 length: 16; J gene: TRBJ2-1; CDR3 protein: CASSQRPGLAVDEQFF; CDR3 DNA: TGCGCCAGCAGCCAAAGACCGGGACTAGCTGTAGATGAGCAGTTCTTC
D gene: .; clone size: few; V gene: TRBV19; CDR3 length: 16; J gene: TRBJ1-1; CDR3 protein: CASTPRGRGMNTEAFF; CDR3 DNA: TGTGCCAGTACCCCCCGGGGGCGAGGCATGAACACTGAAGCTTTCTTT
D gene: .; clone size: .; V gene: TRBV4-1; CDR3 length: 17; J gene: TRBJ2-7; CDR3 protein: CASSQAAAGQPPYEQYF; CDR3 DNA: TGCGCCAGCAGCCAAGCCGCGGCAGGGCAGCCACCCTACGAGCAGTACTTC